These 8 T cell receptor beta chains were all obtained from the same sample, sequenced in a study of beta chain features in type 1 diabetes. These receptors' antigens are unknown. Expressed TCRB transcripts were sequenced because the isolated RNA had all been reverse transcribed beforehand. Data came from immunoSEQ multiplex PCR; TCRdb stores just in-frame clones and leaves some out. The sample has some 25,000 clones; approximately 51% are singletons. The study's findings and limits: Within each of all four CD4+ subsets, Type 1 diabetes patients had TCRB CDR3s that were moderately but significantly shorter.

Sequences were obtained from Tregs from blood. The receptors originated from a woman in her late teens or twenties with type 1 diabetes.

This clone appeared a few times. The CDR3 bases are TGTGCCAGCAGTTACGGGGCAGGGGCCACTGGAAACACCATATATTTT. Translation: CASSYGAGATGNTIYF. The rearrangement uses TRBV6-6 and TRBJ1-3; D is possibly TRBD1 (6 bases). This CDR3 spans 16 amino acids. V was trimmed by 2 bases and J by 2 bases, leaving 13 bases between them. CDR1 and CDR2 from the germline V gene are MNHNY and SVGAGI (reference sequence).

This chain connects TRBV7-2 to TRBJ1-1; no clear D. Germline loops: CDR1 SGHTA, CDR2 FQGNSA. Trimming left V 8 bases short and J 0 bases short, with 13 bases between. The CDR3 consists of 14 residues. Here the CDR3 reads CASARRGMNTEAFF. The CDR3 DNA reads TGTGCCAGCGCCCGTCGAGGTATGAACACTGAAGCTTTCTTT.

This clone has a single count. This rearrangement joins TRBV28 to TRBJ2-5; 10 bases are a match to TRBD2. V dropped 7 bases and J dropped 0; count of bases not matched to a gene: 11. This CDR3 contains 17 residues. Germline values: CDR1 MDHEN, CDR2 SYDVKM. The chain's CDR3 is CASKRSGSGGDQETQYF. The CDR3 nucleotides are TGTGCCAGCAAGCGGAGCGGGAGCGGGGGGGACCAAGAGACCCAGTACTTC.

The DNA of the CDR3 is TGTGCCTGGAGCCCTGCTTGGGACAGGGCCACCGGGGAGCTGTTTTTT. Translation: CAWSPAWDRATGELFF. The chain joins TRBV30 to TRBJ2-2; 9 bases align to TRBD1. The CDR3 extends over 16 amino acids. CDR1 and CDR2 from the germline V gene are GTSNPN and SVGIG (reference sequence). The V segment lost 3 bases and the J segment 4 bases; nucleotides outside the gene matches: 9.

The V call is TRBV9, the J call TRBJ2-5, with TRBD2 identical over 10 bases. The better agreement between TRBJ2-7 and the DNA end casts doubt on the J call. Per germline, CDR1 SGDLS and CDR2 YYNGEE. CDR3 size: 15 residues. In DNA form, the CDR3 reads TGTGCCAGCAGCGTAGACCTAGCGGGAGACTACGAGCAGTACTTC. The encoded protein is CASSVDLAGDYEQYF.

V usage is TRBV7-2 and J usage is TRBJ1-2, with 9 nucleotides matching TRBD1. Per the germline V gene, CDR1 is SGHTA and CDR2 is FQGNSA. The trim removed 0 bases at V and 5 bases at J, leaving 4 bases unmatched. The CDR3 sequence is 15 residues long. The CDR3 DNA is TGTGCCAGCAGCTTAGCCGGGACAGGGCAGTATGGCTACACCTTC. This translates into CASSLAGTGQYGYTF. Full variable domain (remainder filled in from reference TRBV7-2 and TRBJ1-2): GAGVSQSPSNKVTEKGKDVELRCDPISGHTALYWYRQSLGQGLEFLIYFQGNSAPDKSGLPSDRFSAERTGGSVSTLTIQRTQQEDSAVYLCASSLAGTGQYGYTFGSGTRLTVV.

V and J are TRBV5-6 and TRBJ2-7; D may be TRBD2 (7 bases). Germline CDR1 reads SGHDT; CDR2 reads YYEEEE. This CDR3 has 13 residues. V shed 4 bases and J shed 7 bases, with 15 bases lying between them. In DNA form, the CDR3 reads TGTGCCAGCAGCCGCCGGACAGCGGGAGAGCAGTACGTC. Its translation: CASSRRTAGEQYV.

This clone was picked up a small number of times. This chain links TRBV28 with TRBJ1-1; 9 bases map to TRBD1. The V segment lost 6 bases and the J segment 5 bases; nucleotides outside the gene matches: 10. Germline assignment: CDR1 MDHEN and CDR2 SYDVKM. This CDR3 is built from 15 residues. The CDR3 here is CASSSRGQGLTEAFF. The CDR3 DNA is TGTGCCAGCAGCTCCCGGGGACAGGGTTTGACTGAAGCTTTCTTT.